This T cell receptor beta chain was identified during a study of T cells after yellow fever vaccination. This CDR3 has 16 residues. The junction had 7 bases not matched to a gene; V was cut back by 3 bases and J by 1 base. The germline gives CDR1 SQVTM, CDR2 ANQGSEA. A word on this clonotype: What it recognizes is unknown.

TCRdb recomputed calls from the 5' RACE reads with MiXCR, one row per CDR3 protein. The data contain hundreds of thousands of distinct CDR3 sequences, around an eighth of them singletons. Study observations and caveats: The secondary T-cell response peaked on day 5, not day 15, but was weaker. Clones that expanded after primary vaccination mostly reappeared after the booster (nearly 98% CD4, approximately 85% CD8).

Sequencing was performed on PBMCs, taken on the day of the yellow fever booster vaccination. This clonotype was obtained from a man aged 30 to 45 who received the YFV17D yellow fever vaccine. This chain uses TRBV29-1 with TRBJ2-1; 9 positions match TRBD2. CDR3 in DNA: TGCAGCGTTGATCTCCGGGCGGGAGGGTCCTACAATGAGCAGTTCTTC. Amino acid sequence: CSVDLRAGGSYNEQFF.